This is a list of T cell receptor beta chains from one sample in a study of CD8 T cells in ankylosing spondylitis. Using its own MiXCR run on the 5' RACE reads, TCRdb lists one record per CDR3 protein. The sample holds 200,000 to 300,000 distinct CDR3 sequences; about 10% are singletons and the top ten take less than 3%. Material: blood, either unsorted or a sorted T cell fraction (not recorded which). These receptors were taken from a male donor with ankylosing spondylitis or in good health (not recorded which). The conserved cysteine and the conserved F or W are not part of the CDR3 here. Some rows mark clone size as missing; the rest say once, few, many or name a class of expanded clone.

v_gene,len,abundance,CDR3aa
TRBV5-1,14,.,ASSSGGTSKMNTQY
TRBV11-1,16,many,ASSLDAGGGYSNQPQH
TRBV29-1,10,many,SVFRVESGYT
TRBV25-1,11,.,ASSDTLNQPQH
TRBV6-1,11,many,ASSPYSNQPQH
TRBV20-1,13,many,SARARDRSSYEQY
TRBV30,11,.,AWRPRAGGTQY
TRBV19,13,few,ASSSGTAFNYGYT
TRBV20-1,13,many,SARDRGIAKNIQY
TRBV6-1,10,.,ASSLRGGELF
TRBV19,13,many,ASRPATGQGVPQH
TRBV6-5,14,many,ASSYSPSGPRGEQF
TRBV7-9,8,many,ASTSGELF